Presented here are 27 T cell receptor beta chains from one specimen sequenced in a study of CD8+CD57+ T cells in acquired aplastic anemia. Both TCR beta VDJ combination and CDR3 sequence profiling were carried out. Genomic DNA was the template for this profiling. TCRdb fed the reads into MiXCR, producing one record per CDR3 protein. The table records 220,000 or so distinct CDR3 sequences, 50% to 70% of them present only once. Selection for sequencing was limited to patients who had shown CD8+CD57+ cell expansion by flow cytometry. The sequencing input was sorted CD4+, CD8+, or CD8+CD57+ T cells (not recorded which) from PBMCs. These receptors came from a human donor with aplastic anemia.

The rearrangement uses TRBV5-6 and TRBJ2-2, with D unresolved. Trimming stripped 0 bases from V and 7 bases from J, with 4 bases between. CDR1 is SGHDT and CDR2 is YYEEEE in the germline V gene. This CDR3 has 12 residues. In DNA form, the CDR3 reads TGTGCCAGCAGCTTGGGCGACGGGGAGCTGTTTTTT. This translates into CASSLGDGELFF.

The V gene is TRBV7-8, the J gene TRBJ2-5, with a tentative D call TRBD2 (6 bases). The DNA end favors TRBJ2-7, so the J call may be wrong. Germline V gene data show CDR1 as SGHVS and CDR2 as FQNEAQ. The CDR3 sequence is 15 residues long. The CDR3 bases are TGTGCCAGCAGCTACCGTCCGGGGGAAATCTACGAGCAGTACTTC. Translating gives CASSYRPGEIYEQYF.

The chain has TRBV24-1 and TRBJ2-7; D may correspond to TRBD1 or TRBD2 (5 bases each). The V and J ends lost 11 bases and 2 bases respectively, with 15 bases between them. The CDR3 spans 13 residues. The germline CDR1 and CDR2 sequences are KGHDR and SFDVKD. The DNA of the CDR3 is TGTGCCAGTAGTATGGGACCAGCCTACGAGCAGTACTTC. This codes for CASSMGPAYEQYF.

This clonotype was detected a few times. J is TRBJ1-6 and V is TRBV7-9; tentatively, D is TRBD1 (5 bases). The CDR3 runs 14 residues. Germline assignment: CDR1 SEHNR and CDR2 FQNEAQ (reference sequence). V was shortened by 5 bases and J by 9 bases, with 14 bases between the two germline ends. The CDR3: CASSTQVGVSPLHF. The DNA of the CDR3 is TGTGCCAGCAGCACCCAGGTGGGGGTTTCACCCCTCCACTTT.

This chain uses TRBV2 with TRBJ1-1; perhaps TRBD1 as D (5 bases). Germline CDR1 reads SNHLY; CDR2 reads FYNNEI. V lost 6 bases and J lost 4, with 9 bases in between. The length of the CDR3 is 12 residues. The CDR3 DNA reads TGTGCCAGCAGACTCGGGGGCACTGAAGCTTTCTTT. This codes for CASRLGGTEAFF.

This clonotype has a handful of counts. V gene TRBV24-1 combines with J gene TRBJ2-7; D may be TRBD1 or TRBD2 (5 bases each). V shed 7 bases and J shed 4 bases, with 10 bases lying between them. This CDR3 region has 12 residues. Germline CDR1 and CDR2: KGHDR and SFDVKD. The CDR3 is CATRGTAYEQYF. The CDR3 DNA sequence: TGTGCCACCAGAGGGACCGCATACGAGCAGTACTTC.

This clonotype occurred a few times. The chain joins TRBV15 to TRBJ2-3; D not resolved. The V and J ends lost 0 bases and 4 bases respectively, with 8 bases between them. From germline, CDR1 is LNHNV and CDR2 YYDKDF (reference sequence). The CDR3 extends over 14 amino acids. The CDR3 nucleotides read TGTGCCACCAGCAGAGATAGAAGTCCAGATACGCAGTATTTT. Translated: CATSRDRSPDTQYF.

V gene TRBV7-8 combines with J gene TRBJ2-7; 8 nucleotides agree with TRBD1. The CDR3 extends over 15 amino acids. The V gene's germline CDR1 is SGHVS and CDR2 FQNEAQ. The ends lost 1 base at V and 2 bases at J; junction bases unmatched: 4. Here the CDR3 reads CASSLGDRRTYEQYF. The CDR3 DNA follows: TGTGCCAGCAGCTTAGGGGACAGGAGAACCTACGAGCAGTACTTC.

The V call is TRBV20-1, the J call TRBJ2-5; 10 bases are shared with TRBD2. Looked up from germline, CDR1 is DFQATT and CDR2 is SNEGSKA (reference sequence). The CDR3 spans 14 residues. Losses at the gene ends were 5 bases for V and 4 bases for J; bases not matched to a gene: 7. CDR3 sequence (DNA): TGCAGTGCTGGACAGCGGGGGGGCCTAGAGACCCAGTACTTC. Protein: CSAGQRGGLETQYF.

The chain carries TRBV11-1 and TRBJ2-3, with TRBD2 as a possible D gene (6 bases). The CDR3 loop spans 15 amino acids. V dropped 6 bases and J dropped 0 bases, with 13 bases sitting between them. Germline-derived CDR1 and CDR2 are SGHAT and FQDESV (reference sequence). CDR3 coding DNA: TGTGCCAGCAGTTACGGCGGGGTTAGCACAGATACGCAGTATTTT. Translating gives CASSYGGVSTDTQYF.

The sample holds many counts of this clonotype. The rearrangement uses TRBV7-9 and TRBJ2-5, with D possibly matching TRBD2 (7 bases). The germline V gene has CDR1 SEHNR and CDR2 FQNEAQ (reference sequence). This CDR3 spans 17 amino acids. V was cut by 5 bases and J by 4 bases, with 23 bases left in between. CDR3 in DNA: TGTGCCAGCAGCCCCCCTTTCTCGGGGGGCAAGATAGAGACCCAGTACTTC. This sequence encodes CASSPPFSGGKIETQYF.

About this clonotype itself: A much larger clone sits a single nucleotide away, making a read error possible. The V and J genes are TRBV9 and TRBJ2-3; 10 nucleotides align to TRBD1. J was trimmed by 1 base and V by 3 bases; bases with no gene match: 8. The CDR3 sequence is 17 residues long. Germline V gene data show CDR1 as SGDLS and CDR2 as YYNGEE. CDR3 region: CASSAGTGVFGTDTQYF. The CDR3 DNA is TGTGCCAGCAGCGCCGGGACAGGGGTTTTTGGCACAGATACGCAGTATTTT.

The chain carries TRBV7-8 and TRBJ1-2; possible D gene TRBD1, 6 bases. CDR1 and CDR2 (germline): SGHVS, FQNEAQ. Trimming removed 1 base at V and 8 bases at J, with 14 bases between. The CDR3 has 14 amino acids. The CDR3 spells CASSLGGGAGGYTF. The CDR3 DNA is TGTGCCAGCAGCTTAGGGGGGGGGGCTGGAGGCTACACCTTC.

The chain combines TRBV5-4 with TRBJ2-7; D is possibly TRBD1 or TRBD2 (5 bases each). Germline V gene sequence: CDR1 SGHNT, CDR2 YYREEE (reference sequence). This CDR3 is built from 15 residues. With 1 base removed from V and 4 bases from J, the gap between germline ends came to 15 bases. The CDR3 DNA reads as TGTGCCAGCAGCTTGTCCGGACATAGCGAGTACGAGCAGTACTTC. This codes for CASSLSGHSEYEQYF.

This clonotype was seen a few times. DNA of the CDR3: TGCAGTGCTAGAGATTCGAGGAACACTGAAGCTTTCTTT. This sequence encodes CSARDSRNTEAFF. This sequence joins TRBV20-1 and TRBJ1-1; D ambiguous. From germline, CDR1 is DFQATT and CDR2 SNEGSKA (reference sequence). Trimming left V 0 bases short and J 1 base short, with 6 bases between. The CDR3 consists of 13 residues.

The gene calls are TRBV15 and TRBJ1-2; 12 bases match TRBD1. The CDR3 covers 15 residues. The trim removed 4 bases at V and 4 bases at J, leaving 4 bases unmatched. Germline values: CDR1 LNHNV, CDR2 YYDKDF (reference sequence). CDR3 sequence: CATSKGTGGPYGYTF. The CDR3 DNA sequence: TGTGCCACCAGCAAGGGGACAGGGGGCCCCTATGGCTACACCTTC.

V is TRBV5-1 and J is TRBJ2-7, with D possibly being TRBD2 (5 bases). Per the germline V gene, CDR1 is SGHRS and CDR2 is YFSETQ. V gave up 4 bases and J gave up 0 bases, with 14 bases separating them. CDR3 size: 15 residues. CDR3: CASSRELGSSYEQYF. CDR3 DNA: TGCGCCAGCAGCAGAGAACTAGGGAGCTCCTACGAGCAGTACTTC.

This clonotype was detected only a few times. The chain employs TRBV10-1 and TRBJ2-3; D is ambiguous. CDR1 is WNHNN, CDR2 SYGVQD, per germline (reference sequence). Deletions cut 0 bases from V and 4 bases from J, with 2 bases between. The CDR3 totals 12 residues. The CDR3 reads CASSESADTQYF. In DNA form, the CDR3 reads TGCGCCAGCAGTGAGTCAGCAGATACGCAGTATTTT.

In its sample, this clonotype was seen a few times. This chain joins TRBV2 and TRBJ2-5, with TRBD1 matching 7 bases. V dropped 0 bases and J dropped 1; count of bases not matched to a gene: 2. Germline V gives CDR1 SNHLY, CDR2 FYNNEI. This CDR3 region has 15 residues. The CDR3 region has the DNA TGTGCCAGCAGTGAAGCGCGGACAGGCCAAGAGACCCAGTACTTC. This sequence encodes CASSEARTGQETQYF. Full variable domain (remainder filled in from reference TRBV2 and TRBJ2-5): EPEVTQTPSHQVTQMGQEVILRCVPISNHLYFYWYRQILGQKVEFLVSFYNNEISEKSEIFDDQFSVERPDGSNFTLKIRSTKLEDSAMYFCASSEARTGQETQYFGPGTRLLVL.

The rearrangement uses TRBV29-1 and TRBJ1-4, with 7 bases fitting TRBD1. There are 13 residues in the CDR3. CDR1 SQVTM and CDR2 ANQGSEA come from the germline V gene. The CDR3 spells CSYQGGRGRKLFF. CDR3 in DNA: TGCAGTTACCAGGGGGGCAGGGGGAGGAAACTGTTTTTT.

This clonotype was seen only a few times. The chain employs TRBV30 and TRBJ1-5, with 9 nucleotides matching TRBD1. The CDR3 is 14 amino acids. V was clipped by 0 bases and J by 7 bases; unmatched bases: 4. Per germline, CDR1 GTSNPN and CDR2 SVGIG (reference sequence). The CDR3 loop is CAWSVGQGNQPQHF. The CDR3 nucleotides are TGTGCCTGGAGTGTGGGACAGGGTAACCAGCCCCAGCATTTT.

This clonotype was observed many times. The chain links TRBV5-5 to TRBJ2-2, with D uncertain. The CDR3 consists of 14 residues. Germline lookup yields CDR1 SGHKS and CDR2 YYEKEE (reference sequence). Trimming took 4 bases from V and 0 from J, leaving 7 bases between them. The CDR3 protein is CASSRTSNTGELFF. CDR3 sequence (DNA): TGTGCCAGCAGCCGGACCTCGAACACCGGGGAGCTGTTTTTT.

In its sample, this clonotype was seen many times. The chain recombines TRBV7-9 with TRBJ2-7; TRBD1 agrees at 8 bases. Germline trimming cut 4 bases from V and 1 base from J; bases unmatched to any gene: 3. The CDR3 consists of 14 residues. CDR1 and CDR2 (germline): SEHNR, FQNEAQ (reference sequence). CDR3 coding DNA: TGTGCCAGCAGCTCCCGGGACAGGTCCTACGAGCAGTACTTC. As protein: CASSSRDRSYEQYF.

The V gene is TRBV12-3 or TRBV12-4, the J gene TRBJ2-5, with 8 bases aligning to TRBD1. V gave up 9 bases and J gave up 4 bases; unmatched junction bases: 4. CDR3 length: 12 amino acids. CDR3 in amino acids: CASQGAGETQYF. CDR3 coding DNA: TGTGCCAGTCAGGGGGCAGGAGAGACCCAGTACTTC.

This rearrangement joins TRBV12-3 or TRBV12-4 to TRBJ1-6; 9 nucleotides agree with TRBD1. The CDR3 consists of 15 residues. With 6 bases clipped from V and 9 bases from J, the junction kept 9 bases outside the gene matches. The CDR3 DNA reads TGTGCCAGCAGCCTGACAGGGGGAGGTAGTTCACCCCTCCACTTT. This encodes CASSLTGGGSSPLHF.

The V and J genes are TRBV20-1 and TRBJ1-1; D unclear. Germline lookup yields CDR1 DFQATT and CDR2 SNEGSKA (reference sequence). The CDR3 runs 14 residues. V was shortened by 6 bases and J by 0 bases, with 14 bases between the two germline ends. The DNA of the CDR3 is TGCAGTGCACCGACTGGACGGGTGAACACTGAAGCTTTCTTT. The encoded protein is CSAPTGRVNTEAFF.

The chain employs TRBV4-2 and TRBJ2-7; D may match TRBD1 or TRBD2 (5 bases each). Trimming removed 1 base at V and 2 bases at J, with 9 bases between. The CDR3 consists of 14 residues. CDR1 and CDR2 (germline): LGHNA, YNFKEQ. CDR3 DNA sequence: TGTGCCAGCAGCCAAGCGGGGACCACCTACGAGCAGTACTTC. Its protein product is CASSQAGTTYEQYF.